This TCR beta chain was sequenced during a study of blood T cell repertoires in COVID-19. In the study overall: From the United States, Italy and Spain came samples of acute and convalescent COVID-19. From T cells, B-cell-depleted T cells, or PBMCs came the material, which was cDNA or gDNA.

The CDR3 has 14 amino acids. V was clipped by 7 bases and J by 6 bases, with 18 bases between them. In germline, CDR1 is SNHLY, CDR2 FYNNEI. In the original processing: Amplification of reference gene primers provided the estimated nucleated cell counts. TCRdb keeps only in-frame clones here, not all; method: immunoSEQ multiplex PCR. V and J calls and clone size follow that table, whereas D and trimming were derived from the DNA. The profile shows approximately 450,000 clones, around 89% of them singletons. The chain joins TRBV2 to TRBJ1-2, with a possible D match to TRBD1 (6 bases). Sequencing was carried out using peripheral blood. This clonotype was sampled from a woman under 40 with acute or convalescent COVID-19. The CDR3 sequence: CASTGTRNSNGYTF. In DNA, the CDR3 is TGTGCCAGCACCGGGACACGTAACAGTAATGGCTACACCTTC.